The 2 T cell receptor beta chains below were found in one sample sequenced in a study of metastatic and nonmetastatic thyroid tumors. TCRdb re-called the PCR reads through MiXCR. The data contain just over 8,000 clones, around 25% of them singletons. No treatment of any kind had been given to any patient before thyroid surgery. The sequenced sample consisted of tumor tissue. The receptors derive from a female donor with papillary thyroid cancer or a benign thyroid nodule (not recorded which). Some clones in this sample may be carry-over from other donors' samples.

The V and J genes are TRBV20-1 and TRBJ2-7, with 7 bases identical to TRBD2. This CDR3 has 16 amino acids. Germline V gene lookup returns CDR1 DFQATT and CDR2 SNEGSKA (reference sequence). The ends lost 0 bases at V and 0 bases at J; junction bases unmatched: 8. The CDR3 sequence: CSARDLIRGSSYEQYF. CDR3 DNA: TGCAGTGCTAGAGATCTCATCCGCGGGAGCTCCTACGAGCAGTACTTC.

Sample share makes this clone medium-sized. The CDR3 nucleotides are TGTGCCAGCAGTGCCCGGACAGGGGGCGGGAAGTATTCAGATACGCAGTATTTT. Its translation: CASSARTGGGKYSDTQYF. The rearrangement joins TRBV6-1 to TRBJ2-3; 11 bases are shared with TRBD1. J lost 4 bases, V lost 4 bases, and 13 bases had no gene match. Germline V gives CDR1 MNHNS, CDR2 SASEGT. This CDR3 spans 18 amino acids.